This TCR beta chain was found in a study of cytomegalovirus exposure and HLA in healthy donors. The CDR3 covers 14 residues. Germline trimming cut 10 bases from V and 3 bases from J; bases unmatched to any gene: 8. Germline-derived CDR1 and CDR2 are SNHLY and FYNNEI. Researchers ran the PCR with 60 Vbeta and 13 Jbeta primers. Only in-frame clones appear in the TCRdb table, and some are missing; sequencing was by immunoSEQ multiplex PCR. The sample consists of 30,000 to 45,000 clones, 75% to 90% of them appearing once. The study, taken as a whole, reports: CMV antigen specificity of a few CMV-associated chains was confirmed in vitro.

Notes on this clone: What it binds is unknown.

V gene TRBV2 combines with J gene TRBJ2-7, with TRBD1 identical over 11 bases. The material sequenced was PBMCs. The sequence was collected from a middle-aged woman in good health and CMV-seropositive. In DNA form, the CDR3 reads TGTGCCATCCACGGACAGGGGGCCGTCTACGAGCAGTACTTC. Translation: CAIHGQGAVYEQYF.